The clone carrying this T cell receptor (beta chain) appeared a single time. Its specificity is not known. This sample is drawn from a study of cytomegalovirus exposure and HLA in healthy donors. The study, taken as a whole, reports: In most subjects, TCR beta sequences reportedly gave accurate predictions of HLA-A and HLA-B alleles. Among TCR beta chains, those listed as cytomegalovirus-associated numbered around 180. Per a later analysis, HLA-associated TCR beta chains showed more clonal expansion than other, equally common TCR beta chains.

PCR amplification relied on 60 Vbeta primers (plus 13 Jbeta primers). Some clones are missing from TCRdb's copy, which holds only in-frame ones; the method was immunoSEQ multiplex PCR. Counted here are 180,000 or so clones, 80% to 90% occurring once; the ten biggest clones make up about 0.77%. V was cut by 6 bases and J by 7 bases, with 15 bases left in between. Germline values: CDR1 MNHNS, CDR2 SASEGT. There are 14 residues in the CDR3. The sequenced sample consisted of PBMCs. The clonotype originates from a young woman in good health and CMV-seronegative. The V call is TRBV6-1, the J call TRBJ2-2; the D gene is possibly TRBD2 (6 bases). CDR3 coding DNA: TGTGCCAGCAGCAATGGCCTGGAGGGCGGGGAGCTGTTTTTT. Protein product: CASSNGLEGGELFF.